The clone carrying this T cell receptor beta chain showed up just a few times. TCRdb passed the 5' RACE reads through MiXCR, listing each CDR3 protein once. Of roughly 300,000 distinct CDR3 sequences listed, 8.1% are singletons. The sample is drawn from a study of T cells after yellow fever vaccination. This sequence originates from a man younger than 35 who received the YFV17D yellow fever vaccine. Source: PBMCs, taken about 41 days after the first yellow fever vaccination.

CDR3 sequence: CASSFSSSGYTF. The CDR3 region has the DNA TGTGCCAGCAGCTTTAGTTCCAGCGGCTACACCTTC. The V and J genes are TRBV7-2 and TRBJ1-2; D is unresolved. Germline V CDR1 and CDR2: SGHTA, FQGNSA. CDR3 size: 12 residues. The germline V and J ends were trimmed by 3 bases and 8 bases, with 10 bases remaining between them.